This T cell receptor (beta chain) was documented in a study of control samples from healthy donors and cancer patients. This clone was picked up a small number of times. This CDR3 spans 14 amino acids. Germline lookup yields CDR1 GTSNPN and CDR2 SVGIG (reference sequence). Trimming cost V 0 bases and J 1 base, with 9 bases left between them. Using immunoSEQ multiplex PCR, the repertoire was profiled, and TCRdb retains in-frame clones only, with some absent. The sample includes about 95,000 clones, roughly nine tenths of them seen just once. This chain uses TRBV30 with TRBJ1-1; D remains ambiguous. The origin of this receptor is a woman aged 70-85 years in good health. Material: blood. The CDR3, as DNA: TGTGCCTGGAGTGTACTAGCGGAGAACACTGAAGCTTTCTTT. It specifies CAWSVLAENTEAFF.